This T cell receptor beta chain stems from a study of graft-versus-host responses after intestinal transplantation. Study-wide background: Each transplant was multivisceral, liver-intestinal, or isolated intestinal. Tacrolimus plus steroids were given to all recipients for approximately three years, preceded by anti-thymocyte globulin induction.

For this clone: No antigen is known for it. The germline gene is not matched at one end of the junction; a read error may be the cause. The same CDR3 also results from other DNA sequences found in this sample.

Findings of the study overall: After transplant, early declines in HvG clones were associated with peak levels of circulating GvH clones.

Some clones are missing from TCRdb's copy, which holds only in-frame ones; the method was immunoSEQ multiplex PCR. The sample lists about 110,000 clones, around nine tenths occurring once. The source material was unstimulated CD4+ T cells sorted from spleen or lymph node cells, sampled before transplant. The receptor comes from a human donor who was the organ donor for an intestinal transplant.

The CDR3 loop reads CASSLAGGETQYF. CDR3 coding DNA: TGTGCCAGCAGCCTAGCGGGAGGAGAGACCCAGTACTTC. The chain carries TRBV7-9 and TRBJ2-5; 11 positions match TRBD2. There are 13 residues in the CDR3. Germline CDR1 reads SEHNR; CDR2 reads FQNEAQ (reference sequence). The full variable domain, completed using reference TRBV7-9 and TRBJ2-5, is DTGVSQNPRHKITKRGQNVTFRCDPISEHNRLYWYRQTLGQGPEFLTYFQNEAQLEKSRLLSDRFSAERPKGSFSTLEIQRTEQGDSAMYLCASSLAGGETQYFGPGTRLLVL.